The rows below give T cell receptor beta chains drawn from one sample of a study of neoadjuvant nivolumab and ipilimumab in lung cancer. The protocol was immunoSEQ multiplex PCR, while the TCRdb copy is restricted to in-frame clones and leaves out a portion. The table shows around 20,000 clones, with 65% to 85% occurring only once. Here the sequenced sample was tumor tissue, taken after neoadjuvant nivolumab, alone or with ipilimumab, at or shortly before surgery. The receptors come from an adult with non-small cell lung cancer. Both conserved end residues are part of each CDR3. The order of the fields is J gene, V gene, clone size, D gene, CDR3 protein, CDR3 DNA. The D gene is left open where the match is weak. Only some rows state a clone size, as once, few, many or a class for expanded clones.

j_gene: TRBJ2-3
v_gene: TRBV5-4
abundance: .
d_gene: TRBD2
CDR3aa: CASSLALLAGGTDTQYF
CDR3nt: TGTGCCAGCAGCTTAGCCCTCCTAGCGGGGGGCACAGATACGCAGTATTTT

j_gene: TRBJ2-5
v_gene: TRBV9
abundance: .
d_gene: .
CDR3aa: CASSVVAGYQETQYF
CDR3nt: TGTGCCAGCAGCGTAGTTGCGGGGTACCAAGAGACCCAGTACTTC

j_gene: TRBJ1-1
v_gene: TRBV7-9
abundance: .
d_gene: .
CDR3aa: CASSPWTVNTEAFF
CDR3nt: TGTGCCAGCAGCCCCTGGACGGTGAACACTGAAGCTTTCTTT

j_gene: TRBJ1-1
v_gene: TRBV5-1
abundance: .
d_gene: TRBD1
CDR3aa: CASSTVPGQGWNTEAFF
CDR3nt: TGCGCCAGCAGCACAGTCCCGGGACAGGGTTGGAACACTGAAGCTTTCTTT

j_gene: TRBJ2-3
v_gene: TRBV5-1
abundance: once
d_gene: .
CDR3aa: CASSLTSGGTDTQYF
CDR3nt: TGCGCCAGCAGCTTGACGAGTGGGGGCACAGATACGCAGTATTTT

j_gene: TRBJ1-2
v_gene: TRBV6-1
abundance: .
d_gene: TRBD1
CDR3aa: CASGDRAGYGYTF
CDR3nt: TGTGCCAGCGGTGACAGGGCTGGGTATGGCTACACCTTC

j_gene: TRBJ2-1
v_gene: TRBV7-2
abundance: .
d_gene: .
CDR3aa: CASSLNGGPYNEQFF
CDR3nt: TGTGCCAGCAGCTTAAACGGGGGGCCATACAATGAGCAGTTCTTC

j_gene: TRBJ2-2
v_gene: TRBV2
abundance: .
d_gene: .
CDR3aa: CASRPDRNTGELFF
CDR3nt: TGTGCCAGCAGACCCGACAGGAACACCGGGGAGCTGTTTTTT

j_gene: TRBJ2-5
v_gene: TRBV7-9
abundance: .
d_gene: .
CDR3aa: CASGGQEETQYF
CDR3nt: TGTGCCAGTGGGGGTCAAGAAGAGACCCAGTACTTC

j_gene: TRBJ2-3
v_gene: TRBV15
abundance: .
d_gene: .
CDR3aa: CATSSSLGRNTQYF
CDR3nt: TGTGCCACCAGCAGTTCACTTGGGAGAAATACGCAGTATTTT

j_gene: TRBJ2-7
v_gene: TRBV5-5
abundance: .
d_gene: .
CDR3aa: CASLSPVTYEQYF
CDR3nt: TGTGCCAGCCTCAGCCCGGTTACCTACGAGCAGTACTTC

j_gene: TRBJ2-2
v_gene: TRBV5-1
abundance: .
d_gene: TRBD1
CDR3aa: CASSLATGGHTGELFF
CDR3nt: TGCGCCAGCAGCTTGGCCACAGGGGGCCACACCGGGGAGCTGTTTTTT

j_gene: TRBJ2-3
v_gene: TRBV7-9
abundance: .
d_gene: TRBD1
CDR3aa: CASSYSWTGGGADTQYF
CDR3nt: TGTGCCAGCAGCTACTCCTGGACAGGGGGTGGCGCAGATACGCAGTATTTT

j_gene: TRBJ2-3
v_gene: TRBV7-2
abundance: .
d_gene: .
CDR3aa: CASGKFTDTQYF
CDR3nt: TGTGCCAGCGGAAAGTTCACAGATACGCAGTATTTT

j_gene: TRBJ1-1
v_gene: TRBV30
abundance: .
d_gene: .
CDR3aa: CAWDGLNTEAFF
CDR3nt: TGTGCCTGGGACGGGTTGAACACTGAAGCTTTCTTT

j_gene: TRBJ1-1
v_gene: TRBV6-5
abundance: once
d_gene: .
CDR3aa: CASSPLSLRSTEAFF
CDR3nt: TGTGCCAGCAGTCCCCTGTCACTTCGGTCCACTGAAGCTTTCTTT

j_gene: TRBJ2-2
v_gene: TRBV7-2
abundance: once
d_gene: TRBD2
CDR3aa: CASTQPFLAGATGELFF
CDR3nt: TGTGCCAGCACCCAACCTTTTCTAGCGGGGGCCACCGGGGAGCTGTTTTTT

j_gene: TRBJ2-3
v_gene: TRBV9
abundance: .
d_gene: .
CDR3aa: CASSGSSIPDTQYF
CDR3nt: TGTGCCAGCAGCGGTTCTTCCATTCCAGATACGCAGTATTTT

j_gene: TRBJ2-3
v_gene: TRBV5-1
abundance: .
d_gene: .
CDR3aa: CASSLQGSTDTQYF
CDR3nt: TGCGCCAGCAGCTTGCAGGGAAGCACAGATACGCAGTATTTT

j_gene: TRBJ1-6
v_gene: TRBV11-2
abundance: .
d_gene: .
CDR3aa: CASSPGVSSYNSPLHF
CDR3nt: TGTGCCAGCAGCCCCGGGGTGAGCTCCTATAATTCACCCCTCCACTTT

j_gene: TRBJ2-3
v_gene: TRBV18
abundance: once
d_gene: .
CDR3aa: CASSPQSGPLTDTQYF
CDR3nt: TGTGCCAGCTCACCACAGTCGGGACCCCTCACAGATACGCAGTATTTT

j_gene: TRBJ2-3
v_gene: TRBV7-9
abundance: .
d_gene: TRBD1
CDR3aa: CASSLEVPRGKYF
CDR3nt: TGTGCCAGCAGCTTAGAAGTACCCAGGGGGAAATATTTT

j_gene: TRBJ2-7
v_gene: TRBV29-1
abundance: .
d_gene: .
CDR3aa: CSGGDRLYEQYF
CDR3nt: TGCAGCGGGGGGGACAGACTCTACGAGCAGTACTTC

j_gene: TRBJ2-7
v_gene: TRBV4-2
abundance: few
d_gene: .
CDR3aa: CASSQTGGRQGEYEQYF
CDR3nt: TGTGCCAGCAGCCAAACGGGGGGGAGACAGGGGGAATACGAGCAGTACTTC

j_gene: TRBJ1-1
v_gene: TRBV6-5
abundance: .
d_gene: .
CDR3aa: CASSYSGYAGGTEAFF
CDR3nt: TGTGCCAGCAGTTACTCGGGCTACGCGGGCGGCACTGAAGCTTTCTTT

j_gene: TRBJ2-2
v_gene: TRBV4-1
abundance: .
d_gene: .
CDR3aa: CASGPGLTGELFF
CDR3nt: TGCGCCAGCGGTCCAGGGTTAACCGGGGAGCTGTTTTTT

j_gene: TRBJ2-1
v_gene: TRBV5-1
abundance: .
d_gene: TRBD1
CDR3aa: CASSTATGPNEQFF
CDR3nt: TGCGCCAGCAGCACTGCGACAGGGCCCAATGAGCAGTTCTTC

j_gene: TRBJ2-7
v_gene: TRBV6-6
abundance: few
d_gene: .
CDR3aa: CASSGRTSGNEQYF
CDR3nt: TGTGCCAGCAGTGGAAGGACGAGTGGGAACGAGCAGTACTTC

j_gene: TRBJ1-1
v_gene: TRBV2
abundance: .
d_gene: .
CDR3aa: CATQLEGFTEAFF
CDR3nt: TGTGCCACCCAGCTAGAGGGGTTCACTGAAGCTTTCTTT

j_gene: TRBJ1-6
v_gene: TRBV6-5
abundance: .
d_gene: .
CDR3aa: CASSRDRPNSPLHF
CDR3nt: TGTGCCAGCAGCCGCGACCGGCCTAATTCACCCCTCCACTTT

j_gene: TRBJ2-3
v_gene: TRBV5-1
abundance: .
d_gene: .
CDR3aa: CASSSWTSTDTQYF
CDR3nt: TGCGCCAGCAGCTCCTGGACTAGCACAGATACGCAGTATTTT

j_gene: TRBJ2-7
v_gene: TRBV7-2
abundance: few
d_gene: TRBD2
CDR3aa: CASSFASGGHYEQYF
CDR3nt: TGTGCCAGCAGCTTTGCTAGCGGGGGGCACTACGAGCAGTACTTC

j_gene: TRBJ1-2
v_gene: TRBV5-1
abundance: .
d_gene: TRBD1
CDR3aa: CASSPGQAGDYTF
CDR3nt: TGCGCCAGCAGCCCCGGACAGGCCGGGGACTACACCTTC

j_gene: TRBJ2-6
v_gene: TRBV7-9
abundance: .
d_gene: TRBD1
CDR3aa: CASSLRQGPSGANVLTF
CDR3nt: TGTGCCAGCAGCTTGAGACAGGGCCCCTCTGGGGCCAACGTCCTGACTTTC

j_gene: TRBJ2-6
v_gene: TRBV5-1
abundance: .
d_gene: .
CDR3aa: CASKNVSGANVLTF
CDR3nt: TGCGCCAGCAAAAACGTATCTGGGGCCAACGTCCTGACTTTC

j_gene: TRBJ2-7
v_gene: TRBV5-1
abundance: .
d_gene: TRBD2
CDR3aa: CASSLYGGGSLTYEQYF
CDR3nt: TGCGCCAGCAGCTTATACGGCGGGGGTTCTCTCACCTACGAGCAGTACTTC